This T cell receptor (beta chain) was sequenced during a study of beta chain features in type 1 diabetes. Germline lookup yields CDR1 SEHNR and CDR2 FQNEAQ (reference sequence). The J segment lost 6 bases and the V segment lost 0 bases, leaving 2 bases of the junction unmatched. The CDR3 is 15 residues long. All of the isolated RNA was reverse transcribed, so expressed TCRB transcripts were sequenced. Libraries were prepared by immunoSEQ multiplex PCR; TCRdb keeps only in-frame clonotypes and omits some of them. The data contain 300,000 to 350,000 clones, roughly 8% of them seen just once; the ten biggest clones take up roughly 0.44%. Averaging around 120 mL, one heparinised blood draw was given by each donor.

This clonotype was obtained from a woman aged 18-29 years in good health. Material for sequencing was central memory CD4+ T cells from blood. The chain carries TRBV7-9 and TRBJ2-1; 10 nucleotides align to TRBD2. The CDR3 nucleotides read TGTGCCAGCAGCTTAGCGCCTAGCGGGAGCAATGAGCAGTTCTTC. Translated, it gives CASSLAPSGSNEQFF.